This T cell receptor (beta chain) is drawn from a study of shared clonotypes between healthy human individuals (dated by TCRdb to 2018 to 2020). In the study overall: The cohort comprised a couple of women and a few men aged 18 to 49 years. The study deeply sequenced blood TCR repertoires of several healthy adults to estimate repertoire size and the extent of clonotype sharing between individuals. Between about 0.85 and 9.5 billion PBMCs per donor were obtained by leukapheresis. Per donor, three plates each were used for CD4 naive and CD4 memory, two for CD8 naive, and one for CD8 memory. Libraries were prepared and TCR repertoires were sequenced by different laboratories using diverse techniques, in order to increase sequencing depth and limit assay-specific biases. The research as a whole found: Approximately 5% of naive CD4, 3.5% of naive CD8, around 2.3% of memory CD4, and around 0.4% of memory CD8 clonotypes were shared across a few donors. Larger estimated clonotype richness was generally found for naive subsets than for memory subsets. Rarefaction of sorted-subset datasets indicated incomplete sequencing despite the large sequencing depth. Pairwise subsampling led to the expectation that sequencing depth would affect the degree of clonotype sharing among donors. Clonotypes shared by all four sorted-subset donors showed higher generation probabilities than non-shared clonotypes. The small number of donors limited the genetic and exposure-history diversity represented. Sampling was restricted to blood, and TCR repertoires in tissue are likely to differ from TCR repertoires in blood.

Using the deep immunoSEQ assay, multiplex PCR amplified TCR CDR3 regions from genomic DNA. For each cell subset, the extracted genomic DNA was distributed evenly across all wells of several immunoSEQ 96-well plates, and each plate served as one replicate. For sorted subsets, each replicate PCR was loaded with approximately 200 ng genomic DNA, equivalent to some 31,000 T cell genomes. Purified libraries were quantified with a Qubit 3.0 fluorometer, sized on a Bioanalyzer 2100, and re-quantified with the KAPA Library Quantification kit. Every immunoSEQ 96-well plate was sequenced on a dedicated single-read 150-cycle Illumina NextSeq 550 flow cell. Regarding the original processing steps: The immunoSEQ output contained only junctional sequences without quality scores, so filtering could not match that applied to full-length reads. To assign V/J genes and CDR3, sequences were annotated using PyIR, a Python wrapper for IgBLAST v1.9, with IMGT germline references. Reads with weak V/J assignments (E-value above 1e-6), missing CDR3, stop codons, out-of-frame junctions, or ambiguous translated residues were removed. V3J clonotypes were defined by identical inferred V gene, J gene, and CDR3 amino acid sequence. Percentage overlap between repertoires was computed as shared unique clonotypes divided by the size of the smaller repertoire. Richness of each repertoire was evaluated using RTK rarefaction, the Chao1 estimator, and Recon v2.1 estimates of unobserved clonotypes. Generation probabilities were computed with OLGA for all TCRbeta clonotypes obtained by the gDNA method from several donors. Sourced from immuneACCESS, this table was stored by TCRdb with only in-frame sequences that have V and J called. A share of the clones is absent; for the studies checked, an unresolved V gene accounts for under half, and the remainder has no known explanation. V and J calls and clone size follow that table, whereas D and trimming were derived from the DNA. The sample table shows 2 million to 2.5 million clones, and under 97% are seen once. 0.1% to 0.15% of the sample comes from the top ten.

Based on the germline V gene (reference sequence), the CDR1 and CDR2 sequences are GTSNPN and SVGIG. Measured from the cysteine to the phenylalanine, the CDR3 is 16 residues long. Just the 48-base CDR3 DNA is kept, in frame starting at base 1. Trimming costs V 2 bases and J 7 bases, and their ends lie 20 bases apart. Healthy HIV-negative adults with no recently reported acute infections or vaccinations were included as donors. Every donor was a Caucasian adult residing in Nashville, Tennessee, USA. CD4+ T cells were enriched through magnetic negative selection, after which naive cells were positively selected on CD45RA and the remaining negative fraction served as the memory subset. After blood collection by leukapheresis, PBMCs were isolated using Ficoll-Histopaque density gradient centrifugation and then cryopreserved in the vapor phase of liquid nitrogen. Analytical flow cytometry was used to check the purity and quantity of each magnetically sorted T cell population. From each sorted fraction, genomic DNA was isolated and quantified by UV absorbance on a Nanodrop 2000c.

About this clone: Its cognate antigen has yet to be identified. Base qualities are not recorded, but no much larger clone differs from it by a single base.

This receptor chain uses TRBV30 and TRBJ2-2; the D gene is possibly TRBD2, with 7 bases matching. The clonotype originates from a man between 18 and 29 years old in good health. The sample taken for sequencing was naive CD4+ T cells sorted from blood. Taken with the paper, the label for cell subset or site translates to: CD45RA+ positively selected. The CDR3 protein: CAWSFGTQLANGELFF. The DNA is TGTGCCTGGAGTTTCGGGACACAACTAGCGAACGGGGAGCTGTTTTTT.